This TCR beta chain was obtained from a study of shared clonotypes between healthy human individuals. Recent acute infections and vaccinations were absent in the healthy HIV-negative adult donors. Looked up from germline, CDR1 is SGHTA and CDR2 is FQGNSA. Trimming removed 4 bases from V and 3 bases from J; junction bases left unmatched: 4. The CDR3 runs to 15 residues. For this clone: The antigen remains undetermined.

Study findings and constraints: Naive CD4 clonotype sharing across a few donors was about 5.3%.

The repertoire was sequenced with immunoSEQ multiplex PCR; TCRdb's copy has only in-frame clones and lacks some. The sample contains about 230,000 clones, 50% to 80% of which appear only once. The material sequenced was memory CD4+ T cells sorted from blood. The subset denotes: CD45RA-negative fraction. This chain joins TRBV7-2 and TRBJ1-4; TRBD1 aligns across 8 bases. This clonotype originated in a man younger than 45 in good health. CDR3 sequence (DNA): TGTGCCAGCAGCTCCACAGGGGGTTCTAATGAAAAACTGTTTTTT. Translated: CASSSTGGSNEKLFF.